These 9 T cell receptor beta chains share one sample of origin, sequenced in a study of blood T cell repertoires in COVID-19. Using immunoSEQ multiplex PCR, the repertoire was profiled, and TCRdb retains in-frame clones only, with some absent. Of about 170,000 clones in the sample, about 86% are singletons; the top ten hold roughly a fifth. Sequenced sample: peripheral blood. The source is an older woman who had recovered from COVID-19.

The genes are TRBV5-1 and TRBJ2-5, with TRBD1 matching 9 bases. Per the germline V gene, CDR1 is SGHRS and CDR2 is YFSETQ. The CDR3 runs to 15 residues. With V trimmed by 3 bases and J by 1 base, 4 bases remained unmatched. The CDR3 region is CASSWGTGLQETQYF. In DNA, the CDR3 is TGCGCCAGCAGCTGGGGGACAGGGCTCCAAGAGACCCAGTACTTC. Full variable domain (outside the CDR3, taken from reference TRBV5-1 and TRBJ2-5): KAGVTQTPRYLIKTRGQQVTLSCSPISGHRSVSWYQQTPGQGLQFLFEYFSETQRNKGNFPGRFSGRQFSNSRSEMNVSTLELGDSALYLCASSWGTGLQETQYFGPGTRLLVL.

This clone was seen a single time. The J gene is TRBJ2-2, the V gene TRBV7-2; 10 nucleotides line up with TRBD2. With 5 bases clipped from V and 5 bases from J, the junction kept 2 bases outside the gene matches. Germline values: CDR1 SGHTA, CDR2 FQGNSA. The CDR3 is 14 residues long. Written as DNA, the CDR3 is TGTGCCAGCAGCAGGGGACTAGCGACCGGGGAGCTGTTTTTT. As protein: CASSRGLATGELFF.

The chain's CDR3 is CASSFGAGGREQYF. The CDR3 DNA reads as TGTGCCAGCAGCTTCGGAGCGGGAGGGCGCGAGCAGTACTTC. The J gene is TRBJ2-7, the V gene TRBV5-4, with TRBD2 matching 10 bases. Per the germline V gene, CDR1 is SGHNT and CDR2 is YYREEE (reference sequence). The CDR3 has 14 amino acids. With V trimmed by 2 bases and J by 6 bases, 5 bases remained unmatched.

The chain links TRBV10-2 to TRBJ2-1; TRBD2 matches 8 bases. J was trimmed by 0 bases and V by 8 bases; bases with no gene match: 6. The germline V gene has CDR1 WSHSY and CDR2 SAAADI. This CDR3 is built from 15 residues. CDR3 coding DNA: TGCGCCAGCCGACTAGCGCCGAGCTCCTACAATGAGCAGTTCTTC. Protein: CASRLAPSSYNEQFF.

The V gene is TRBV2, the J gene TRBJ2-7, with TRBD1 matching over 7 bases. This CDR3 has 12 amino acids. Losses at the gene ends were 4 bases for V and 7 bases for J; bases not matched to a gene: 4. Germline-derived CDR1 and CDR2 are SNHLY and FYNNEI. In nucleotides, the CDR3 is TGTGCCAGCAGTGGCCAGGGGGAAGAGCAGTACTTC. Translating it yields CASSGQGEEQYF. Full variable domain (outside the CDR3, taken from reference TRBV2 and TRBJ2-7): EPEVTQTPSHQVTQMGQEVILRCVPISNHLYFYWYRQILGQKVEFLVSFYNNEISEKSEIFDDQFSVERPDGSNFTLKIRSTKLEDSAMYFCASSGQGEEQYFGPGTRLTVT.

V gene TRBV19 combines with J gene TRBJ1-2; D not resolved. The CDR3 length is 11 residues. Trimming stripped 10 bases from V and 4 bases from J, with 10 bases between. Germline CDR1 LNHDA, CDR2 SQIVND (reference sequence). The CDR3 loop reads CATREGYGYTF. The CDR3 DNA reads TGTGCCACGAGGGAGGGCTATGGCTACACCTTC.

The genes are TRBV2 and TRBJ1-2, with D tentatively TRBD1 (5 bases). Germline V lookup: CDR1 SNHLY, CDR2 FYNNEI. Trimming left V 7 bases short and J 3 bases short, with 15 bases between. The CDR3 is made up of 14 amino acids. CDR3 DNA: TGTGCCAGCACCGGACGGGGGAGTTACTATGGCTACACCTTC. Amino acids: CASTGRGSYYGYTF.

This clone was observed a single time. V and J are TRBV20-1 and TRBJ2-7, with D uncertain. V was clipped by 5 bases and J by 9 bases, with 14 bases between them. The germline V gene encodes CDR1 DFQATT and CDR2 SNEGSKA (reference sequence). The length of the CDR3 is 11 residues. The CDR3 DNA reads TGCAGTGCTCCCTCAGGAAGTGCGCAGTACTTC. As protein: CSAPSGSAQYF.

The chain is built from TRBV19 and TRBJ1-4, with D uncertain. The CDR3 covers 14 residues. V was pared by 3 bases and J by 5 bases, with 10 bases between. CDR1 and CDR2 from the germline V gene are LNHDA and SQIVND (reference sequence). The CDR3 is CASSIRGPNEKLFF. CDR3 nucleotide sequence: TGTGCCAGTAGTATTAGAGGCCCGAATGAAAAACTGTTTTTT. The whole variable domain, filled in from reference TRBV19 and TRBJ1-4, reads DGGITQSPKYLFRKEGQNVTLSCEQNLNHDAMYWYRQDPGQGLRLIYYSQIVNDFQKGDIAEGYSVSREKKESFPLTVTSAQKNPTAFYLCASSIRGPNEKLFFGSGTQLSVL.